One and the same sample provided the 20 T cell receptor beta chains below, sequenced in a study of blood T cell repertoires in COVID-19. TCRdb's table, derived via immunoSEQ multiplex PCR, lists solely in-frame clones and lacks some. The sample has some 150,000 clones, approximately 87% seen once. The specimen was peripheral blood. These receptor sequences come from a woman between 50 and 59 years old with active or convalescent COVID-19.

This chain links TRBV6-6 with TRBJ2-2; 13 bases are shared with TRBD2. Looked up from germline, CDR1 is MNHNY and CDR2 is SVGAGI (reference sequence). Trimming took 5 bases from V and 7 from J; bases not matched to a gene: 13. CDR3 size: 18 residues. CDR3 loop: CASSRPGLAGVLNGELFF. CDR3 coding DNA: TGTGCCAGCAGTCGGCCAGGACTAGCGGGAGTTTTAAACGGGGAGCTGTTTTTT.

The chain employs TRBV6-4 and TRBJ2-3; unclear D gene. V was trimmed by 5 bases and J by 4 bases, leaving 16 bases between them. This CDR3 region has 15 residues. In germline, CDR1 is MRHNA, CDR2 SNTAGT. The CDR3 DNA is TGTGCCAGCAGTCCTAATGGTAGTCCCGCAGATACGCAGTATTTT. Amino acid sequence: CASSPNGSPADTQYF.

The chain has TRBV5-1 and TRBJ1-5, with a weak D call TRBD1 (5 bases). CDR1 and CDR2 from the germline V gene are SGHRS and YFSETQ. CDR3 length: 15 amino acids. Trimming removed 0 bases from V and 0 bases from J, with 7 bases in between. The CDR3 spells CASSLAGNSNQPQHF. CDR3 DNA: TGCGCCAGCAGCTTGGCAGGGAATAGCAATCAGCCCCAGCATTTT.

J is TRBJ1-2 and V is TRBV14; D is unclear. This CDR3 has 13 amino acids. In germline, CDR1 is SGHDN, CDR2 FVKESK. Trimming stripped 3 bases from V and 5 bases from J, with 10 bases between. CDR3 protein: CASSQVQSYGYTF. In DNA, the CDR3 is TGTGCCAGCAGCCAGGTACAGAGTTATGGCTACACCTTC.

This clone has only one observation. This rearrangement joins TRBV30 to TRBJ2-7, with D possibly being TRBD1 (5 bases). The germline gives CDR1 GTSNPN, CDR2 SVGIG (reference sequence). The CDR3 loop spans 12 amino acids. Trimming cost V 7 bases and J 2 bases, with 12 bases left between them. CDR3 residues: CASRQTPYEQYF. The CDR3 nucleotides read TGTGCCTCCCGACAGACCCCCTACGAGCAGTACTTC.

The CDR3 bases are TGCGCCAGCACTCTGGGAGTCGAGCAGTACTTC. Residues: CASTLGVEQYF. The chain employs TRBV5-1 and TRBJ2-7, with D maybe TRBD2 (5 bases). The CDR3 totals 11 residues. CDR1 and CDR2 (germline): SGHRS, YFSETQ. The V and J ends lost 6 bases and 6 bases respectively, with 10 bases between them. Together with reference TRBV5-1 and TRBJ2-7, the CDR3 gives the full variable domain: KAGVTQTPRYLIKTRGQQVTLSCSPISGHRSVSWYQQTPGQGLQFLFEYFSETQRNKGNFPGRFSGRQFSNSRSEMNVSTLELGDSALYLCASTLGVEQYFGPGTRLTVT.

This clone has a count of ten or more. This chain uses TRBV6-5 with TRBJ2-2; unclear D gene. The CDR3 extends over 13 amino acids. Looked up from germline, CDR1 is MNHEY and CDR2 is SVGAGI. V was pared by 5 bases and J by 4 bases, with 8 bases between. The CDR3 bases are TGTGCCAGCAGTCGACAAGGCACCGGGGAGCTGTTTTTT. This encodes CASSRQGTGELFF.

The J gene is TRBJ1-1, the V gene TRBV6-6; 9 positions match TRBD1. The length of the CDR3 is 16 residues. The germline CDR1 and CDR2 sequences are MNHNY and SVGAGI (reference sequence). With V trimmed by 6 bases and J by 1 base, 9 bases remained unmatched. CDR3 DNA sequence: TGTGCCAGCAGGACACAGGGGGCCCAGTCGAACACTGAAGCTTTCTTT. Residues: CASRTQGAQSNTEAFF.

The rearrangement joins TRBV5-8 to TRBJ1-2, with TRBD1 as a possible D gene (5 bases). Germline V CDR1 and CDR2: SGHTS, YDEGEE. The CDR3 consists of 12 residues. The V and J ends lost 0 bases and 8 bases respectively, with 8 bases between them. The CDR3 bases are TGTGCCAGCAGCTTGGATAGGGGCGGCTACACCTTC. Protein sequence: CASSLDRGGYTF.

A word on this clone: The sample contains more than one DNA sequence encoding this CDR3. The chain is built from TRBV20-1 and TRBJ2-1; 9 positions match TRBD2. This CDR3 is built from 14 residues. V gave up 3 bases and J gave up 9 bases; unmatched junction bases: 9. Germline CDR1 and CDR2: DFQATT and SNEGSKA (reference sequence). This CDR3 reads CSASRLAGGGEQFF. In DNA form, the CDR3 reads TGCAGTGCTAGTCGACTCGCGGGGGGGGGTGAGCAGTTCTTC.

With regard to this clone: One junction end disagrees with the germline gene, perhaps due to a read error. The chain uses TRBV7-7 and TRBJ2-1; 8 nucleotides match TRBD2. The CDR3 runs to 15 residues. Germline CDR1 is SSHAT and CDR2 is FNYEAQ (reference sequence). CDR3 DNA: TGTGCTAGCAGCCCTGCGGGAGGACTCTTCAATGAGCAGTTCTTC. It codes for CASSPAGGLFNEQFF.

V usage is TRBV3-1 (or the pseudogene TRBV3-2) and J usage is TRBJ2-1, with 9 bases matching TRBD2. This CDR3 has 16 residues. Per the germline V gene, CDR1 is LGHDT and CDR2 is YNNKEL (reference sequence). J was trimmed by 4 bases and V by 4 bases; bases with no gene match: 8. The CDR3 DNA is TGTGCCAGCAGCCCTGGGCCTCTAGCGGGGTACAATGAGCAGTTCTTC. Translation gives CASSPGPLAGYNEQFF.

The chain joins TRBV5-1 to TRBJ2-1, with 7 bases matching TRBD2. Germline V gene data show CDR1 as SGHRS and CDR2 as YFSETQ. V lost 5 bases, J lost 5 bases, and 7 bases stayed unmatched. CDR3 length equals 14 residues. CDR3 region: CASSGASGHNEQFF. In DNA, the CDR3 is TGCGCCAGCAGTGGGGCTAGCGGACACAATGAGCAGTTCTTC.

The CDR3 DNA follows: TGCGCCAGCAGCCAAGTATTGGACAGGGGCCCCTACGAGCAGTACTTC. Its translation: CASSQVLDRGPYEQYF. The chain has TRBV4-3 and TRBJ2-7; 9 nucleotides agree with TRBD1. V trimming: 1 base; J trimming: 2 bases; junction bases outside the gene matches: 6. The CDR3 length is 16 residues. Germline V lookup: CDR1 LGHNA, CDR2 YSLEER.

This clone was seen a handful of times. The V and J genes are TRBV5-1 and TRBJ1-2, with D hard to call. In germline, CDR1 is SGHRS, CDR2 YFSETQ. The CDR3 covers 13 residues. V was pared by 6 bases and J by 3 bases, with 12 bases between. The CDR3 DNA is TGCGCCAGCACGGTTGGAGGAGACTATGGCTACACCTTC. Encoded protein: CASTVGGDYGYTF.

This rearrangement joins TRBV7-8 to TRBJ2-1; TRBD1 is a possible D gene (6 bases). This CDR3 region has 11 residues. Germline loops: CDR1 SGHVS, CDR2 FQNEAQ. CDR3: CAAGQYNEQFF. CDR3 sequence (DNA): TGTGCAGCCGGACAGTACAATGAGCAGTTCTTC.

The CDR3 protein is CASSLAEFGNEQFF. The CDR3 nucleotides are TGTGCCAGCAGCTTGGCCGAGTTCGGGAATGAGCAGTTCTTC. The chain links TRBV7-9 to TRBJ2-1; D not resolved. The V gene lost 3 bases and the J gene lost 7 bases, with 13 bases spanning the gap. From germline, CDR1 is SEHNR and CDR2 FQNEAQ (reference sequence). The CDR3 runs to 14 residues.

The V call is TRBV4-1, the J call TRBJ1-4, with TRBD1 matching over 10 bases. The CDR3 is 16 amino acids. J gave up 6 bases and V 5 bases, and 9 bases lay outside the gene matches. Germline V lookup: CDR1 MGHRA, CDR2 YSYEKL. CDR3 DNA: TGCGCCAGCAGCTCCGCCCTGGGACAGGGGTATGAAAAACTGTTTTTT. This gives the protein CASSSALGQGYEKLFF.

This clone appeared once. V and J are TRBV10-3 and TRBJ2-7; TRBD2 might be the D (5 bases). The CDR3 contains 12 residues. Germline CDR1 ENHRY, CDR2 SYGVKD. V shed 4 bases and J shed 3 bases, with 7 bases lying between them. This CDR3 reads CAISAGSYEQYF. As DNA, the CDR3 is TGTGCCATCAGTGCGGGGAGCTACGAGCAGTACTTC.

The chain uses TRBV19 and TRBJ2-7; D is unclear. The length of the CDR3 is 14 residues. V lost 4 bases and J 1 base, leaving 11 bases between the germline ends. Germline CDR1 and CDR2: LNHDA and SQIVND (reference sequence). The CDR3 DNA is TGTGCCAGTAGTAGCTCACCAGGTTCCTACGAGCAGTACTTC. Protein sequence: CASSSSPGSYEQYF. Looking up the rest from reference TRBV19 and TRBJ2-7 gives the full variable domain: DGGITQSPKYLFRKEGQNVTLSCEQNLNHDAMYWYRQDPGQGLRLIYYSQIVNDFQKGDIAEGYSVSREKKESFPLTVTSAQKNPTAFYLCASSSSPGSYEQYFGPGTRLTVT.